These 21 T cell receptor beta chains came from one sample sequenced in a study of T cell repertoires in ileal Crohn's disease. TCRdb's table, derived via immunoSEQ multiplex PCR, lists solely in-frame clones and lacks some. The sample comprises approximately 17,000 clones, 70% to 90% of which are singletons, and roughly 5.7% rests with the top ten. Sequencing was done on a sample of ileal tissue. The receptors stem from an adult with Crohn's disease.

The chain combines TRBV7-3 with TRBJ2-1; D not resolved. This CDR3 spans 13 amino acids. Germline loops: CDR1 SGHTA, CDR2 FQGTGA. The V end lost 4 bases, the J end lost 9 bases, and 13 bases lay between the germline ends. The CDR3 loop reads CASSSVAAGEQFF. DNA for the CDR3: TGTGCCAGCAGCTCCGTAGCCGCTGGTGAGCAGTTCTTC.

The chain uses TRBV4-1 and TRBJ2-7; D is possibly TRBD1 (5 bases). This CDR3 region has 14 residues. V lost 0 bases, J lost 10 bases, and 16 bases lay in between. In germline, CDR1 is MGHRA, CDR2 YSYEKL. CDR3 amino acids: CASSQDSTVLDQYF. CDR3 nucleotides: TGCGCCAGCAGCCAAGATTCGACAGTCTTGGACCAGTACTTC.

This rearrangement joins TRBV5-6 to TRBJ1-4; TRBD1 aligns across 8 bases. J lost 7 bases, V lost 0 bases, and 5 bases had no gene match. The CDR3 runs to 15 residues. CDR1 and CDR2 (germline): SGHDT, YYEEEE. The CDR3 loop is CASSLVTDRAEKLFF. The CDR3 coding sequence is TGTGCCAGCAGCTTGGTGACGGACAGGGCTGAAAAACTGTTTTTT. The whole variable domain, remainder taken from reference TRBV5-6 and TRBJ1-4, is DAGVTQSPTHLIKTRGQQVTLRCSPKSGHDTVSWYQQALGQGPQFIFQYYEEEERQRGNFPDRFSGHQFPNYSSELNVNALLLGDSALYLCASSLVTDRAEKLFFGSGTQLSVL.

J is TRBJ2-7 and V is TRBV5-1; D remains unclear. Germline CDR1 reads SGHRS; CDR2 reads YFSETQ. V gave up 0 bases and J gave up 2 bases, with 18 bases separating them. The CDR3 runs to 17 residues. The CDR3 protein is CASSLAGSGHIPYEQYF. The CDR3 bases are TGCGCCAGCAGCTTGGCCGGATCTGGGCATATTCCCTACGAGCAGTACTTC.

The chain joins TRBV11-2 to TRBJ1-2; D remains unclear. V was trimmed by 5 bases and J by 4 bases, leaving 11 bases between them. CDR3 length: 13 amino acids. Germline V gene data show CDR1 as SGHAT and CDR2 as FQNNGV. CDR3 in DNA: TGTGCCAGCAGCACGCTTATCGGCTATGGCTACACCTTC. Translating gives CASSTLIGYGYTF.

In DNA, the CDR3 is TGCAGCGTGGGGACAGGGGTCTCTGGGGCCAACGTCCTGACTTTC. This encodes CSVGTGVSGANVLTF. The gene calls are TRBV29-1 and TRBJ2-6; 10 nucleotides align to TRBD1. J was trimmed by 0 bases and V by 6 bases; bases with no gene match: 2. This CDR3 spans 15 amino acids. CDR1 is SQVTM, CDR2 ANQGSEA, per germline.

CDR3: CASSLRASGVAKNIQYF. The CDR3 region has the DNA TGTGCCAGCAGCTTAAGGGCTAGCGGGGTAGCCAAAAACATTCAGTACTTC. The chain carries TRBV11-2 and TRBJ2-4, with TRBD2 matching over 9 bases. The germline gives CDR1 SGHAT, CDR2 FQNNGV. The CDR3 sequence is 17 residues long. The junction had 5 bases not matched to a gene; V was cut back by 2 bases and J by 0 bases.

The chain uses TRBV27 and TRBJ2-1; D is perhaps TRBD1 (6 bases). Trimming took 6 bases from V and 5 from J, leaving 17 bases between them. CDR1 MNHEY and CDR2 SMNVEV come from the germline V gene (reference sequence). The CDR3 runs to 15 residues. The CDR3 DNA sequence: TGTGCCAGCAGGGCAAGGGGGAGCTTTAACAATGAGCAGTTCTTC. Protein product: CASRARGSFNNEQFF.

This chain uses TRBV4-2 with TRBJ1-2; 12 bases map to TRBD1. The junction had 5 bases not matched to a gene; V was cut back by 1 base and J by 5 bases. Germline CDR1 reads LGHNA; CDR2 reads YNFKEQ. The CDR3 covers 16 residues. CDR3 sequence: CASSQGRDRGLYGYTF. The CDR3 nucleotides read TGTGCCAGCAGCCAAGGGCGGGACAGGGGGCTTTATGGCTACACCTTC.

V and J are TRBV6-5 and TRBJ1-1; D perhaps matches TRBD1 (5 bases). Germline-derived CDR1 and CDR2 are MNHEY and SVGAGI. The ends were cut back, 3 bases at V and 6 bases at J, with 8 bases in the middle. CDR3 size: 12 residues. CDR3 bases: TGTGCCAGCAGTTATTCGGGGGCTGAAGCTTTCTTT. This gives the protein CASSYSGAEAFF.

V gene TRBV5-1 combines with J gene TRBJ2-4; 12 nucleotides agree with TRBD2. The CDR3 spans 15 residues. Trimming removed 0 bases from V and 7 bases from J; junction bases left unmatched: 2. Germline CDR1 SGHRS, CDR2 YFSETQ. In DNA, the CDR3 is TGCGCCAGCAGCTTGGGACTAGCGGGAGACAACATTCAGTACTTC. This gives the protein CASSLGLAGDNIQYF.

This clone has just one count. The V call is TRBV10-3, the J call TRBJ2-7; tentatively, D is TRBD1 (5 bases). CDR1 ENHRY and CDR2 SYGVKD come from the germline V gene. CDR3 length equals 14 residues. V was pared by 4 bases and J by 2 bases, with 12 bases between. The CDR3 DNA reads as TGTGCCATCAGTGTTGGGGCAGCCGCCTACGAGCAGTACTTC. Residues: CAISVGAAAYEQYF.

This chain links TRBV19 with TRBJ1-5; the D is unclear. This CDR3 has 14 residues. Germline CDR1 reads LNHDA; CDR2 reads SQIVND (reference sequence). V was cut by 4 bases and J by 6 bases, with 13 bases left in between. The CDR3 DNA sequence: TGTGCCAGTAGTAGGGAGGGAAAGGGTCAGCCCCAGCATTTT. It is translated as CASSREGKGQPQHF. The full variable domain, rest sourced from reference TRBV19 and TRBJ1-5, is DGGITQSPKYLFRKEGQNVTLSCEQNLNHDAMYWYRQDPGQGLRLIYYSQIVNDFQKGDIAEGYSVSREKKESFPLTVTSAQKNPTAFYLCASSREGKGQPQHFGDGTRLSIL.

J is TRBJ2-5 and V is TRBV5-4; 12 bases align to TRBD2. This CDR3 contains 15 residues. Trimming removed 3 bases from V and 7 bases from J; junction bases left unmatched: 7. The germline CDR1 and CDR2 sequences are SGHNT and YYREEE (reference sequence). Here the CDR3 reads CASSSGTSGSGTQYF. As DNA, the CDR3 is TGTGCCAGCAGCTCCGGGACTAGCGGGTCGGGGACCCAGTACTTC.

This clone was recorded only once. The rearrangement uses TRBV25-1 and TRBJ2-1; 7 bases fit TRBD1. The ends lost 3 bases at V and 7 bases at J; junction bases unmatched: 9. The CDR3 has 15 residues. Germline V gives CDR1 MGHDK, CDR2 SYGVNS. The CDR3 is CASSEGDRPLNEQFF. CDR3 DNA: TGTGCCAGCAGTGAGGGGGACAGACCGCTTAATGAGCAGTTCTTC.

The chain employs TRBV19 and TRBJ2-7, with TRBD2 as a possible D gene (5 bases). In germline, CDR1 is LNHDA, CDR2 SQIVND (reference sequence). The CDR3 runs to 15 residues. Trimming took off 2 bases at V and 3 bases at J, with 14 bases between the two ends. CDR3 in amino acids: CASSISDGVGYEQYF. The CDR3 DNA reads TGTGCCAGTAGTATATCCGACGGGGTTGGCTACGAGCAGTACTTC.

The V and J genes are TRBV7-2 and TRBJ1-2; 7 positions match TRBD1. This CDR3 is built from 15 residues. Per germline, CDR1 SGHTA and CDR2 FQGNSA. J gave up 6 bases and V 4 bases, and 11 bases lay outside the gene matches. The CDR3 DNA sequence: TGTGCCAGCAGCTCTGGGAAGGGGGCTACGAATGGCTACACCTTC. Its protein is CASSSGKGATNGYTF. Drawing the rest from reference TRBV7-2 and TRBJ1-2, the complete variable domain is GAGVSQSPSNKVTEKGKDVELRCDPISGHTALYWYRQSLGQGLEFLIYFQGNSAPDKSGLPSDRFSAERTGGSVSTLTIQRTQQEDSAVYLCASSSGKGATNGYTFGSGTRLTVV.

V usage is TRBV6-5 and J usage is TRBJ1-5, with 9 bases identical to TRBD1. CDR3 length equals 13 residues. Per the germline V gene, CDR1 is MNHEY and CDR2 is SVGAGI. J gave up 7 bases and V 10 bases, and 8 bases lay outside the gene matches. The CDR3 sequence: CATSRDRDQPQHF. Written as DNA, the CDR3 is TGTGCCACCTCCCGGGACAGGGACCAGCCCCAGCATTTT.

CDR3 loop: CASSSGTMNTEAFF. DNA for the CDR3: TGTGCCAGCAGCTCCGGGACAATGAACACTGAAGCTTTCTTT. The chain joins TRBV5-5 to TRBJ1-1; perhaps TRBD1 as D (6 bases). Per the germline V gene, CDR1 is SGHKS and CDR2 is YYEKEE (reference sequence). The CDR3 loop spans 14 amino acids. Trimming pared 3 bases from V and 0 bases from J, leaving 9 bases between.

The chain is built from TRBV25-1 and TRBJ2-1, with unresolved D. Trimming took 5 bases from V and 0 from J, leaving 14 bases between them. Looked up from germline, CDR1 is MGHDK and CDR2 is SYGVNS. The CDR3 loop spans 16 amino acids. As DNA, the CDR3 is TGTGCCAGCAGTCCCCGCGGAGTAAGCTCCTACAATGAGCAGTTCTTC. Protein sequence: CASSPRGVSSYNEQFF.

CDR3: CASSSRFEAFF. As DNA, the CDR3 is TGTGCCAGCAGTTCGCGTTTTGAAGCTTTCTTT. The chain links TRBV6-5 to TRBJ1-1; D call uncertain. CDR3 size: 11 residues. Trimming removed 4 bases at V and 7 bases at J, with 7 bases between. Germline V CDR1 and CDR2: MNHEY, SVGAGI.